These T cell receptor beta chains were read from a single sample in a study of HIV-infected patients and healthy controls. TCRdb ran MiXCR on the 5' RACE reads and lists one entry per CDR3 protein. The sample includes roughly 22,000 distinct CDR3 sequences, about 8.5% seen only once; the top ten take 3% to 4.5%. The sample was blood. Receptors originate from an adult in good health. Each CDR3 is given with its conserved first and last residue. The D gene is left open where the match is weak. The size of a clone is reported for some rows only, either as once, few or many, or as a class for expanded clones.

>TRBJ1-5|.|TRBV20-1|.
CSATVARYSNQPQHF
TGCAGTGCTACCGTGGCCCGATATAGCAATCAGCCCCAGCATTTT
>TRBJ2-1|medium-sized|TRBV28|TRBD1
CASKSRGGYEQFF
TGTGCCAGCAAATCCAGAGGGGGCTATGAGCAGTTCTTC
>TRBJ2-2|many|TRBV9|.
CASSVVGSNTGELFF
TGTGCCAGCAGCGTAGTAGGGTCGAACACCGGGGAGCTGTTTTTT
>TRBJ2-5|many|TRBV20-1|TRBD2
CSARVYLAGWQETQYF
TGCAGTGCTAGAGTGTACCTAGCGGGGTGGCAAGAGACCCAGTACTTC
>TRBJ1-1|many|TRBV29-1|TRBD1
CSVGRTGKGGNTEAFF
TGCAGCGTTGGCCGGACAGGGAAAGGCGGGAACACTGAAGCTTTCTTT
>TRBJ2-7|medium-sized|TRBV6-6|TRBD1
CASSYGDRGPDEQYF
TGTGCCAGCAGTTACGGGGACAGGGGGCCGGACGAGCAGTACTTC
>TRBJ1-6|many|TRBV28|.
CASSLQGLPLHF
TGTGCCAGCAGTTTGCAGGGCTTGCCCCTCCACTTT
>TRBJ2-1|many|TRBV29-1|.
CSVEDTGTLDYNEQFF
TGCAGCGTTGAAGATACCGGGACACTTGACTACAATGAGCAGTTCTTC
>TRBJ2-6|many|TRBV6-2/TRBV6-3|.
CASSLSRAGANVLTF
TGTGCCAGCAGTCTCTCCAGGGCTGGGGCCAACGTCCTGACTTTC
>TRBJ1-5|many|TRBV7-2|TRBD1
CASSIQGADQPQHF
TGTGCCAGCAGCATACAGGGGGCGGACCAGCCCCAGCATTTT
>TRBJ2-7|few|TRBV2|TRBD1
CASSEPIWTGAYEQYF
TGTGCCAGCAGTGAACCGATCTGGACAGGGGCCTACGAGCAGTACTTC
>TRBJ1-1|many|TRBV20-1|.
CSVGTGNTEAFF
TGCAGTGTGGGCACGGGGAACACTGAAGCTTTCTTT
>TRBJ2-3|.|TRBV10-2|TRBD2
CASKESSGGTSTDTQYF
TGCGCCAGCAAGGAGAGTAGCGGGGGGACGAGCACAGATACGCAGTATTTT
>TRBJ1-1|many|TRBV3-1|.
CASSQSWGGLSHTEAFF
TGTGCCAGCAGCCAATCTTGGGGGGGCTTATCCCACACTGAAGCTTTCTTT
>TRBJ2-3|.|TRBV7-2|.
CASSFESGQGGTQYF
TGTGCCAGCAGCTTCGAAAGCGGGCAAGGGGGTACGCAGTATTTT
>TRBJ1-5|many|TRBV28|.
CASSGGGKSNQPQHF
TGTGCCAGCAGTGGGGGGGGGAAGAGCAATCAGCCCCAGCATTTT
>TRBJ1-4|few|TRBV12-3/TRBV12-4|.
CASSWQGEKLFF
TGTGCCAGCAGCTGGCAGGGAGAAAAACTGTTTTTT
>TRBJ2-3|many|TRBV5-1|.
CASTAVGADTQYF
TGCGCCAGCACAGCTGTGGGAGCAGATACGCAGTATTTT
>TRBJ2-3|.|TRBV7-9|.
CASRPSGGGTDTQYF
TGTGCCAGCAGACCTTCCGGGGGAGGCACAGATACGCAGTATTTT
>TRBJ2-7|many|TRBV20-1|.
CSAGRTVNEQYF
TGCAGTGCTGGAAGGACAGTCAACGAGCAGTACTTC
>TRBJ1-1|few|TRBV6-6|.
CASFESGIEAFF
TGTGCCAGCTTCGAATCAGGGATTGAAGCTTTCTTT
>TRBJ1-2|many|TRBV6-5|.
CASTRTGQIYGYTF
TGTGCCAGCACCCGAACTGGGCAGATATATGGCTACACCTTC
>TRBJ2-3|.|TRBV12-3/TRBV12-4|.
CASTLGVTSTDTQYF
TGTGCCAGCACCCTCGGGGTCACTAGCACAGATACGCAGTATTTT
>TRBJ2-5|few|TRBV6-6|TRBD2
CASTPPGLAGRAQYF
TGTGCCAGCACTCCCCCGGGACTAGCGGGGAGGGCCCAGTACTTC
>TRBJ2-5|.|TRBV2|TRBD1
CASGGDRGPAETQYF
TGTGCCAGCGGCGGGGACAGGGGACCAGCTGAGACCCAGTACTTC
>TRBJ1-2|.|TRBV4-2|.
CASSQGLGWGSLF
TGTGCCAGCAGCCAAGGGCTGGGTTGGGGATCCCTCTTC
>TRBJ1-1|.|TRBV3-1|.
CASRNGGSTEAFF
TGTGCCAGCAGAAACGGGGGTAGTACTGAAGCTTTCTTT
>TRBJ2-5|many|TRBV20-1|TRBD2
CSAEWTSGGQETQYF
TGCAGTGCCGAATGGACTAGCGGGGGGCAAGAGACCCAGTACTTC
>TRBJ1-2|.|TRBV27|TRBD1
CASSPTGVEGYTF
TGTGCCAGCAGTCCGACAGGGGTGGAGGGCTACACCTTC
>TRBJ1-1|many|TRBV19|.
CASSIGPLEAFF
TGTGCCAGTAGTATCGGGCCTCTCGAGGCTTTCTTT
>TRBJ1-1|medium-sized|TRBV29-1|.
CSVEGRNTEAFF
TGCAGCGTTGAGGGCAGGAACACTGAAGCTTTCTTT
>TRBJ1-4|.|TRBV19|.
CASSPYGGEKLFF
TGTGCCAGTAGTCCCTATGGGGGTGAAAAACTGTTTTTT
>TRBJ1-2|.|TRBV6-4|TRBD1
CASSLDGTGNNYGYTF
TGTGCCAGCAGCCTTGATGGGACAGGGAATAACTATGGCTACACCTTC
>TRBJ2-3|few|TRBV7-6|.
CASSTQGGTDTQYF
TGTGCCAGCAGCACACAGGGCGGCACAGATACGCAGTATTTT
>TRBJ1-4|many|TRBV20-1|.
CSAGREKLFF
TGCAGTGCTGGGAGAGAAAAACTGTTTTTT
>TRBJ1-3|many|TRBV9|.
CASSEGTFPGNTIYF
TGTGCCAGCAGCGAGGGGACTTTCCCTGGAAACACCATATATTTT
>TRBJ1-2|many|TRBV12-3/TRBV12-4|TRBD1
CASSPERGPGYGYTF
TGTGCCAGCAGCCCTGAGAGGGGGCCCGGCTATGGCTACACCTTC
>TRBJ2-1|many|TRBV12-3/TRBV12-4|TRBD1
CASRGGGIYEQFF
TGTGCCAGCAGAGGGGGCGGAATCTATGAGCAGTTCTTC
>TRBJ2-3|many|TRBV19|.
CASSWDYLGTDTQYF
TGTGCCAGTAGTTGGGATTATCTAGGTACAGATACGCAGTATTTT
>TRBJ1-2|many|TRBV2|.
CASSEVQAANYGYTF
TGTGCCAGCAGTGAAGTCCAGGCAGCTAACTATGGCTACACCTTC
>TRBJ2-6|many|TRBV14|.
CASSMTGLSGANVLTF
TGTGCCAGCAGCATGACAGGCCTCTCTGGGGCCAACGTCCTGACTTTC
>TRBJ1-4|many|TRBV6-6|.
CASSNTLRDASKKLFF
TGTGCCAGCAGCAACACATTGAGGGACGCAAGTAAAAAACTGTTTTTT
>TRBJ2-2|few|TRBV9|.
CASSVATGSGELFF
TGTGCCAGCAGCGTAGCTACTGGGTCCGGGGAGCTGTTTTTT
>TRBJ1-5|many|TRBV6-2/TRBV6-3|.
CASRAVRPSNQPQHF
TGTGCCAGCAGAGCCGTGAGGCCTAGCAATCAGCCCCAGCATTTT
>TRBJ2-3|few|TRBV5-1|.
CASSLMAFRTDTQYF
TGCGCCAGCAGCTTGATGGCATTCCGCACAGATACGCAGTATTTT
>TRBJ2-3|many|TRBV7-2|TRBD1
CASSPDRGTDTQYF
TGTGCCAGCAGCCCGGACAGGGGGACAGATACGCAGTATTTT
>TRBJ2-1|many|TRBV6-6|TRBD1
CATTTGVNEQFF
TGTGCCACCACTACAGGGGTGAATGAGCAGTTCTTC